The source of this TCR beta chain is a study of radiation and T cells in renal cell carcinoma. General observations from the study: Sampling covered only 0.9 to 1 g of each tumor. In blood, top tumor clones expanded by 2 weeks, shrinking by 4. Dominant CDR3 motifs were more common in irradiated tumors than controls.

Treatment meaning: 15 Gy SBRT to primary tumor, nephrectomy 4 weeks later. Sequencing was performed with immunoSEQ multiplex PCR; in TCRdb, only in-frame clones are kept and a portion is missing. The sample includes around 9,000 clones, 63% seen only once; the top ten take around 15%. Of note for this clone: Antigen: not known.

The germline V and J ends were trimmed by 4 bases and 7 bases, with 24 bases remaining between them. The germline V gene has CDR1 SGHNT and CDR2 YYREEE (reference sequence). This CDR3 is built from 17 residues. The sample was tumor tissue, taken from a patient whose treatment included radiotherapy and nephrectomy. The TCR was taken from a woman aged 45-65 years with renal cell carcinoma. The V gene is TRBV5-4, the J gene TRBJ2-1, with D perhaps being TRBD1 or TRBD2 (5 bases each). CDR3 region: CASSGPTWDLDGNEQFF. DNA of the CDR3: TGTGCCAGCAGCGGCCCGACTTGGGACCTTGACGGGAATGAGCAGTTCTTC.